Presented here are 22 T cell receptor beta chains from one specimen sequenced in a study of OX40 agonist ivuxolimab in advanced cancers. Produced via immunoSEQ multiplex PCR; TCRdb's table is partial and in-frame only. The repertoire has nearly 60,000 clones, about 81% of them found once; the top ten carry over 0.6%. Material: CD4+ or CD8+ T cells sorted from blood, obtained in a trial of the OX40 agonist ivuxolimab. The source is an adult with an advanced solid tumor such as melanoma, head and neck, liver or kidney cancer.

The chain links TRBV28 to TRBJ1-1; D is undetermined. Trimming removed 6 bases at V and 0 bases at J, with 11 bases between. Germline V gene sequence: CDR1 MDHEN, CDR2 SYDVKM. This CDR3 contains 14 residues. Written as DNA, the CDR3 is TGTGCCAGCAGCCCATCCCGGATGAACACTGAAGCTTTCTTT. Protein product: CASSPSRMNTEAFF.

The rearrangement joins TRBV4-1 to TRBJ2-5; 9 nucleotides line up with TRBD1. CDR3 length: 16 residues. CDR1 MGHRA and CDR2 YSYEKL come from the germline V gene. With 2 bases clipped from V and 4 bases from J, the junction kept 8 bases outside the gene matches. The CDR3 here is CASSQPGQGVGETQYF. The CDR3 nucleotides are TGCGCCAGCAGCCAACCGGGACAGGGTGTCGGAGAGACCCAGTACTTC.

The chain joins TRBV12-2 to TRBJ2-3; the table's D call of TRBD2 was not tested on the DNA. TRBV12-2 is tagged as a pseudogene. This CDR3 comprises 20 residues. The CDR3 DNA reads as TGTGCAAGTCGCTTAGGGGCTAGCGGGGGTCCCTTACCTAGCACAGATACGCAGTATTTT. This codes for CASRLGASGGPLPSTDTQYF.

The chain recombines TRBV11-2 with TRBJ1-1, with D perhaps matching TRBD1 (5 bases). Between the trimmed V and J ends, which lost 7 bases and 1 base, there was a span of 13 bases. CDR1 and CDR2 (germline): SGHAT, FQNNGV. The CDR3 is made up of 14 amino acids. CDR3 bases: TGTGCCAGCATCAATAACAGGAAGAACACTGAAGCTTTCTTT. Its translation is CASINNRKNTEAFF.

V and J are TRBV7-6 and TRBJ2-5; perhaps TRBD1 as D (5 bases). Trimming stripped 3 bases from V and 4 bases from J, with 15 bases between. Germline-derived CDR1 and CDR2 are SGHVS and FNYEAQ. CDR3 length: 15 amino acids. The CDR3 DNA reads as TGTGCCAGCAGCTTTTCTAGGGGTTTCACAGAGACCCAGTACTTC. It specifies CASSFSRGFTETQYF.

This rearrangement joins TRBV4-1 to TRBJ2-7; 9 positions match TRBD2. The CDR3 totals 14 residues. V was clipped by 1 base and J by 6 bases; unmatched bases: 4. Germline values: CDR1 MGHRA, CDR2 YSYEKL. CDR3: CASSQVAGGPEQYF. The CDR3 DNA reads TGCGCCAGCAGCCAAGTGGCGGGGGGGCCCGAGCAGTACTTC.

This chain connects TRBV28 to TRBJ1-5; a weak D match, TRBD1 (6 bases). There are 13 residues in the CDR3. From germline, CDR1 is MDHEN and CDR2 SYDVKM. Trimming took 7 bases from V and 1 from J, leaving 8 bases between them. This CDR3 reads CASKGTSNQPQHF. The CDR3 DNA follows: TGTGCCAGCAAGGGGACAAGCAATCAGCCCCAGCATTTT.

The rearrangement links TRBV10-3 to TRBJ2-3; 9 bases agree with TRBD2. Per the germline V gene, CDR1 is ENHRY and CDR2 is SYGVKD. The CDR3 extends over 14 amino acids. Unmatched junction bases numbered 3, after V lost 6 bases and J lost 2 bases. CDR3 sequence (DNA): TGTGCCATCAGGGCTAGCGGGACCACAGATACGCAGTATTTT. This codes for CAIRASGTTDTQYF.

The chain joins TRBV10-3 to TRBJ1-2; the D is unclear. The germline V gene encodes CDR1 ENHRY and CDR2 SYGVKD. Trimming removed 5 bases from V and 7 bases from J, with 11 bases in between. This CDR3 has 12 residues. Here the CDR3 DNA reads TGTGCCATCAGTAGGAGCTGGGCTGGCTACACCTTC. This encodes CAISRSWAGYTF.

The chain recombines TRBV7-9 with TRBJ2-7; D remains ambiguous. This CDR3 has 13 amino acids. Germline lookup yields CDR1 SEHNR and CDR2 FQNEAQ (reference sequence). V lost 1 base to trimming and J lost 4 bases, with 8 bases between them. The CDR3 reads CASSLGSWYEQYF. The CDR3 nucleotides are TGTGCCAGCAGCTTAGGTAGCTGGTACGAGCAGTACTTC.

The chain combines TRBV29-1 with TRBJ2-7, with D possibly matching TRBD1 (6 bases). Per the germline V gene, CDR1 is SQVTM and CDR2 is ANQGSEA. This CDR3 has 12 residues. V lost 4 bases, J lost 4 bases, and 11 bases lay in between. CDR3 in DNA: TGCAGCGTTGCAGGACAGTCGTACGAGCAGTACTTC. Encoded protein: CSVAGQSYEQYF.

The rearrangement uses TRBV7-8 and TRBJ2-7; no firm D call. V was trimmed by 0 bases and J by 0 bases, leaving 3 bases between them. This CDR3 has 13 amino acids. Germline loops: CDR1 SGHVS, CDR2 FQNEAQ. The CDR3: CASSLATSYEQYF. The CDR3, as DNA: TGTGCCAGCAGCTTAGCCACCTCCTACGAGCAGTACTTC.

The CDR3, as DNA: TGTGCCAGCAGTGAAGGACTAGGTGGTCAAGAGACCCAGTACTTC. It specifies CASSEGLGGQETQYF. The rearrangement links TRBV2 to TRBJ2-5, with TRBD2 as a possible D gene (6 bases). Trimming cost V 1 base and J 2 bases, with 11 bases left between them. The CDR3 is made up of 15 amino acids. Germline V CDR1 and CDR2: SNHLY, FYNNEI. Combining the CDR3 with reference TRBV2 and TRBJ2-5 gives the whole variable domain EPEVTQTPSHQVTQMGQEVILRCVPISNHLYFYWYRQILGQKVEFLVSFYNNEISEKSEIFDDQFSVERPDGSNFTLKIRSTKLEDSAMYFCASSEGLGGQETQYFGPGTRLLVL.

CDR3 loop: CASSPFGGLTYNEQFF. The CDR3 bases are TGTGCCAGCAGCCCCTTCGGGGGCCTGACCTACAATGAGCAGTTCTTC. J is TRBJ2-1 and V is TRBV7-3; D may correspond to TRBD1 or TRBD2 (6 bases each). Germline V gene data show CDR1 as SGHTA and CDR2 as FQGTGA. There are 16 residues in the CDR3. Trimming removed 5 bases from V and 2 bases from J, with 16 bases in between.

The chain is built from TRBV4-1 and TRBJ1-3, with a tentative D call TRBD1 (5 bases). Trimming took off 0 bases at V and 4 bases at J, with 16 bases between the two ends. This CDR3 comprises 17 residues. The germline gives CDR1 MGHRA, CDR2 YSYEKL. CDR3: CASSQDRAGSNGNTIYF. The CDR3 bases are TGCGCCAGCAGCCAAGATCGGGCAGGGTCCAACGGAAACACCATATATTTT.

The CDR3 is CASSYDGRGLTDTQYF. CDR3 sequence (DNA): TGTGCCAGCAGTTACGACGGCAGGGGGCTAACAGATACGCAGTATTTT. The rearrangement joins TRBV6-5 to TRBJ2-3; 8 bases align to TRBD1. The CDR3 has 16 amino acids. J lost 3 bases, V lost 2 bases, and 7 bases had no gene match. The germline gives CDR1 MNHEY, CDR2 SVGAGI.

The rearrangement joins TRBV20-1 to TRBJ1-3, with D uncertain. This CDR3 region has 11 residues. The germline V gene encodes CDR1 DFQATT and CDR2 SNEGSKA (reference sequence). The V and J ends lost 6 bases and 0 bases respectively, with 3 bases between them. In DNA form, the CDR3 reads TGCAGTGCGGGCTCTGGAAACACCATATATTTT. Its translation: CSAGSGNTIYF.

The CDR3 sequence: CASSLAARLAASTDTQYF. In DNA form, the CDR3 reads TGCGCCAGCAGCTTGGCAGCCCGGCTAGCGGCTAGCACAGATACGCAGTATTTT. This chain joins TRBV5-1 and TRBJ2-3, with 7 bases identical to TRBD2. Germline V gene lookup returns CDR1 SGHRS and CDR2 YFSETQ. The V gene end was trimmed by 0 bases and the J gene end by 0 bases; junction bases not matched to a gene: 10. There are 18 residues in the CDR3.

V usage is TRBV7-9 and J usage is TRBJ1-4; D ambiguous. This CDR3 is built from 12 residues. Between the trimmed V and J ends, which lost 5 bases and 6 bases, there was a span of 7 bases. Germline V gene sequence: CDR1 SEHNR, CDR2 FQNEAQ (reference sequence). The CDR3 here is CASSPGDEKLFF. The CDR3 coding sequence is TGTGCCAGCAGCCCCGGGGATGAAAAACTGTTTTTT.

This chain joins TRBV6-1 and TRBJ2-1, with D unclear. V lost 2 bases and J lost 4, with 9 bases in between. Germline V lookup: CDR1 MNHNS, CDR2 SASEGT. The CDR3 has 14 residues. The CDR3 spells CASSESQLYNEQFF. The CDR3 DNA reads TGTGCCAGCAGTGAAAGCCAGCTATACAATGAGCAGTTCTTC.

The chain joins TRBV10-3 to TRBJ2-7, with 10 bases aligning to TRBD1. CDR1 and CDR2 (germline): ENHRY, SYGVKD. The junction had 1 base not matched to a gene; V was cut back by 9 bases and J by 2 bases. This CDR3 spans 12 amino acids. Here the CDR3 reads CAIGTGAYEQYF. The CDR3 DNA reads TGTGCCATAGGGACAGGGGCCTACGAGCAGTACTTC.

The J gene is TRBJ1-1, the V gene TRBV5-6; TRBD1 matches at 7 bases. V trimming: 4 bases; J trimming: 3 bases; junction bases outside the gene matches: 9. CDR3 length equals 15 residues. The germline gives CDR1 SGHDT, CDR2 YYEEEE. DNA for the CDR3: TGTGCCAGCAGCATGAGACAGGGTGGACACACTGAAGCTTTCTTT. This translates into CASSMRQGGHTEAFF.